This entry lists 6 T cell receptor beta chains sequenced from one sample in a study of cytomegalovirus exposure and HLA in healthy donors. This PCR relied on a set of 60 Vbeta primers and 13 Jbeta primers. Clones were sequenced by immunoSEQ multiplex PCR, and TCRdb holds only the in-frame ones, with some missing. The table records 25,000 to 35,000 clones, approximately 61% of them present only once. The sample was PBMCs. These receptor sequences come from a man aged 45 to 65 in good health and CMV-seropositive.

V and J are TRBV7-2 and TRBJ2-7; TRBD1 matches at 8 bases. From germline, CDR1 is SGHTA and CDR2 FQGNSA. Trimming removed 4 bases from V and 1 base from J; junction bases left unmatched: 0. The CDR3 loop spans 13 amino acids. CDR3 residues: CASSWTGSYEQYF. DNA of the CDR3: TGTGCCAGCAGCTGGACAGGGTCCTACGAGCAGTACTTC.

Only a few counts were recorded for this clone. Written as DNA, the CDR3 is TGCGCCAGCAGCCGGGGACAGTTGAACACTGAAGCTTTCTTT. Residues: CASSRGQLNTEAFF. V usage is TRBV5-1 and J usage is TRBJ1-1, with TRBD1 matching 7 bases. The CDR3 has 14 amino acids. The germline CDR1 and CDR2 sequences are SGHRS and YFSETQ. V was clipped by 4 bases and J by 0 bases; unmatched bases: 3.

This rearrangement joins TRBV29-1 to TRBJ2-5; 7 positions agree with TRBD1. CDR1 and CDR2 from the germline V gene are SQVTM and ANQGSEA. Trimming at V came to 6 bases and at J to 5 bases, leaving 9 bases not matched to a gene. The CDR3 is 13 amino acids. The CDR3 reads CSVDREGRETQYF. CDR3 sequence (DNA): TGCAGCGTCGACAGGGAAGGCCGGGAGACCCAGTACTTC.

The chain recombines TRBV28 with TRBJ2-7; D may be TRBD1 (6 bases). CDR3 length: 13 residues. Trimming took off 10 bases at V and 3 bases at J, with 16 bases between the two ends. From germline, CDR1 is MDHEN and CDR2 SYDVKM. The DNA of the CDR3 is TGTGCCACGCAGTCGGGACACTTCTACGAGCAGTACTTC. Translated: CATQSGHFYEQYF.

A few counts support this clone. The J gene is TRBJ1-5, the V gene TRBV2; D may be TRBD1 (5 bases). The CDR3 loop spans 16 amino acids. Germline V gives CDR1 SNHLY, CDR2 FYNNEI. V was cut by 1 base and J by 1 base, with 11 bases left in between. In nucleotides, the CDR3 is TGTGCCAGCAGTGAAGTGGGGGGTTGGAGCAATCAGCCCCAGCATTTT. It translates to CASSEVGGWSNQPQHF.

The rearrangement links TRBV2 to TRBJ2-4; D remains unclear. Germline-derived CDR1 and CDR2 are SNHLY and FYNNEI. The CDR3 loop spans 15 amino acids. V lost 2 bases and J lost 0, with 8 bases in between. The CDR3 bases are TGTGCCAGCAGTGAATTTATCCTAGCCAAAAACATTCAGTACTTC. Protein sequence: CASSEFILAKNIQYF. Full variable domain (missing parts from reference TRBV2 and TRBJ2-4): EPEVTQTPSHQVTQMGQEVILRCVPISNHLYFYWYRQILGQKVEFLVSFYNNEISEKSEIFDDQFSVERPDGSNFTLKIRSTKLEDSAMYFCASSEFILAKNIQYFGAGTRLSVL.